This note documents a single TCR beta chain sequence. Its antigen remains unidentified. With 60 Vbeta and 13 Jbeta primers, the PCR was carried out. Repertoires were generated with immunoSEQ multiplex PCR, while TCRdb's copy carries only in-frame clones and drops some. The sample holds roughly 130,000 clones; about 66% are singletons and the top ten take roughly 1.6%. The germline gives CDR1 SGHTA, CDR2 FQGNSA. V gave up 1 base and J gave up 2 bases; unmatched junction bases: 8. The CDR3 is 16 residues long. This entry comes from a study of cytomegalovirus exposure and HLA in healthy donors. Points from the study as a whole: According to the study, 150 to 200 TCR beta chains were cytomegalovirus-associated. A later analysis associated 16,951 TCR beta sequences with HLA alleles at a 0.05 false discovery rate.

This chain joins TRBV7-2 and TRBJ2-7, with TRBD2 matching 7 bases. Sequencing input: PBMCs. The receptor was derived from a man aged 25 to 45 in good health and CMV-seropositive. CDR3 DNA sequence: TGTGCCAGCAGCTTAGTTCTCCGGGAGGTAACCTACGAGCAGTACTTC. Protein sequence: CASSLVLREVTYEQYF.